This T cell receptor (beta chain) stems from a study of T cell changes during pregnancy in multiple sclerosis. Profiled with immunoSEQ multiplex PCR; TCRdb holds only in-frame clones, not every one. The sample includes approximately 92,000 clones, about 94% of them seen just once. Germline CDR1 MGHRA, CDR2 YSYEKL. The CDR3 is 16 residues long. Trimming pared 0 bases from V and 5 bases from J, leaving 13 bases between. This receptor was identified in a female donor with multiple sclerosis, enrolled in a pregnancy study. The chain joins TRBV4-1 to TRBJ2-2, with a possible D match to TRBD2 (5 bases). The specimen comprised peripheral blood, sampled after pregnancy. This CDR3 reads CASSQEALASTGELFF. CDR3 DNA sequence: TGCGCCAGCAGCCAAGAGGCGCTAGCCAGTACCGGGGAGCTGTTTTTT.